This T cell receptor beta chain was recovered during a study of T cells expressing NK-cell markers (dated by TCRdb to the early 2020s). Notes on the research overall: TCR beta-chain repertoires were profiled in sorted CD3+CD56+NKG2C+, CD3+CD56+NKG2C- and CD3+CD56-NKG2C+ T-cell subsets from several donors. Among the eight sequenced donors, seven were HCMV-seropositive and one was HCMV-seronegative. The eight sequenced donors were randomly selected healthy volunteers, three men and five women. Libraries were sequenced as 2 x 150 bp reads on Illumina HiSeq 2000/2500, MiSeq or NextSeq.

The instrument was an Illumina HiSeq 2000. 5'RACE template switching, by which a universal primer site and unique molecular identifiers were added, was used to make TCR beta cDNA libraries. cDNA synthesis was primed from the TCR beta constant segment, followed by two successive PCR amplification steps. As for the authors' bioinformatics: MIGEC handled demultiplexing of the reads and grouping by UMI, while MiTCR was used to assemble and quantify clonotypes. To exclude erroneous sequences, any TCR cDNA sequence not supported by at least two reads was discarded. The tcR package was used for downstream repertoire analysis, and clonotypes were matched across fractions by CDR3 nucleotide sequence plus V segment. VDJmatch was used to annotate antigen specificity against VDJdb, with one amino acid substitution in CDR3 allowed. TCRdb reprocessed the reads and provides one entry for every CDR3 protein sequence; no DNA is given. What appears here as the V and J calls and clone size reflects TCRdb's work, not the paper's. The record for this sample contains some 410,000 distinct CDR3 sequences. 7.3% of the sample is in the top ten clones.

For CDR1 and CDR2, the germline V gene (reference sequence) lists MNHEY and SMNVEV. The CDR3 covers 13 residues, taking in both the cysteine and the phenylalanine. No DNA sequence was recorded. As regards this clonotype: Its antigen target is currently unknown.

Results the study describes overall, beyond this receptor: Those dominant clonotypes were again the most abundant among CD3+CD56-NKG2C+ cells in a handful of donors, at roughly 25-65%. In roughly six donors, the dominant CD3+CD56+NKG2C+ clonotypes ranked among the top 10 CD8+ clonotypes, making up about 1.0-7.0% of CD8+ T cells. Whether the expanded NKG2C-expressing T cell clones were specific for HCMV antigens remained unclear.

HCMV serostatus was determined by detecting HCMV-specific IgG in serum with a commercial ELISA kit. Ficoll density gradient centrifugation was used to isolate peripheral blood mononuclear cells from blood. The sequenced sample consisted of blood T cells: a sorted CD56 or NKG2C T cell subset, CD4+ or CD8+ T cells, or bulk PBMC T cells (not recorded which). This chain is built from TRBV27 and TRBJ1-2; TCRdb names TRBD1, which stays unverified in the absence of DNA. The receptor comes from a woman aged 18 to 75 in good health. The CDR3 region has the sequence CASSPGTGLSYTF.